Shown below are 5 T cell receptor beta chains from a single sample sequenced in a study of cytomegalovirus exposure and HLA in healthy donors. TCRdb's table, derived via immunoSEQ multiplex PCR, lists solely in-frame clones and lacks some. The data show about 97,000 clones, about 95% seen once. Sequencing input: PBMCs. The receptors come from a woman between 18 and 29 years old in good health and CMV-seronegative.

V gene TRBV7-9 combines with J gene TRBJ2-7, with D unresolved. The CDR3 sequence is 12 residues long. V was clipped by 5 bases and J by 4 bases, with 9 bases between them. The germline V gene has CDR1 SEHNR and CDR2 FQNEAQ (reference sequence). The CDR3 bases are TGTGCCAGCAGCCGCGTAATTTACGAGCAGTACTTC. Residues: CASSRVIYEQYF.

The chain carries TRBV27 and TRBJ1-2; no firm D call. The germline V gene has CDR1 MNHEY and CDR2 SMNVEV (reference sequence). CDR3 length equals 14 residues. Trimming took off 5 bases at V and 4 bases at J, with 14 bases between the two ends. The CDR3 here is CASSSSDRLYGYTF. CDR3 DNA: TGTGCCAGCAGTAGCAGCGACCGGCTCTATGGCTACACCTTC.

This clone appeared a single time. The V gene is TRBV6-1, the J gene TRBJ1-5; D is ambiguous. Germline values: CDR1 MNHNS, CDR2 SASEGT. Trimming pared 11 bases from V and 3 bases from J, leaving 17 bases between. CDR3 length equals 14 residues. The CDR3 DNA sequence: TGTGCCGGAGGGTTAAGGGCAGCCAATCAGCCCCAGCATTTT. It yields the protein CAGGLRAANQPQHF.

This clone was seen only once. One end of the junction varies from germline; a read error may be responsible. The same CDR3 is also encoded by other DNA sequences in this sample. The CDR3 is CASSEATGYTEAFF. The CDR3 nucleotides read TGTGCCAGCAGTGAAGCCACAGGGTACACTGAAGCCTTCTTT. The chain couples TRBV25-1 to TRBJ1-1; weak D call: TRBD1 (6 bases). This CDR3 has 14 amino acids. CDR1 MGHDK and CDR2 SYGVNS come from the germline V gene.

CDR3 protein: CASSAGGSYEQYF. The DNA of the CDR3 is TGTGCCAGCAGCGCAGGGGGTTCCTACGAGCAGTACTTC. The chain carries TRBV7-2 and TRBJ2-7; 7 bases are shared with TRBD1. V gave up 5 bases and J gave up 1 base; unmatched junction bases: 2. The CDR3 is 13 residues long. Germline values: CDR1 SGHTA, CDR2 FQGNSA.